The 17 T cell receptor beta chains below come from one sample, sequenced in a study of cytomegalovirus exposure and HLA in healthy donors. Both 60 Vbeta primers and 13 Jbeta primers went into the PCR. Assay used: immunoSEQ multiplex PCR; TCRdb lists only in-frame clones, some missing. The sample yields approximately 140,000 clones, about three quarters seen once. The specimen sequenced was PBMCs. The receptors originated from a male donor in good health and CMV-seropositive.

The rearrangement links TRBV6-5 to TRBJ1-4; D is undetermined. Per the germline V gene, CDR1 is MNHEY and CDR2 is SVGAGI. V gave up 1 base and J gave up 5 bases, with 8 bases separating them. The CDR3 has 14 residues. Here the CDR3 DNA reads TGTGCCAGCAGTTACTTGGGAGACAATGAAAAACTGTTTTTT. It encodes CASSYLGDNEKLFF.

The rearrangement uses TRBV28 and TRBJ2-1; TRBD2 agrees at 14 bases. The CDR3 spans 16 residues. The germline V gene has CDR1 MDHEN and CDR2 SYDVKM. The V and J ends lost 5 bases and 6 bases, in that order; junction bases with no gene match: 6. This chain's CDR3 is CASSTGLAGVRNEQFF. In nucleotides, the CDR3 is TGTGCCAGCAGTACGGGACTAGCGGGAGTGCGCAATGAGCAGTTCTTC.

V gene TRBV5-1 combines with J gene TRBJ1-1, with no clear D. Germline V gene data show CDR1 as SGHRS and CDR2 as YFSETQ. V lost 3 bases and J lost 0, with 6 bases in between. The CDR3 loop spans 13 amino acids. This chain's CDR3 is CASSSVMNTEAFF. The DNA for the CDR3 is TGCGCCAGCAGCTCCGTAATGAACACTGAAGCTTTCTTT.

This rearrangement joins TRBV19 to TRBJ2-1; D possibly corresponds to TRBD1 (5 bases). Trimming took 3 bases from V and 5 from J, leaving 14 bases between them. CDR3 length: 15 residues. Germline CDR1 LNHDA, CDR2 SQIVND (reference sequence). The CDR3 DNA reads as TGTGCCAGTAGTATCCCAGGGCATAGAAACAATGAGCAGTTCTTC. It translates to CASSIPGHRNNEQFF.

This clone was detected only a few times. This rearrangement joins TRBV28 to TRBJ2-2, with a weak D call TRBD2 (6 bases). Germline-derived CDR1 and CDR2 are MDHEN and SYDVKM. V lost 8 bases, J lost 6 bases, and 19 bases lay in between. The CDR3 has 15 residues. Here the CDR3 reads CASWGSGIGAGELFF. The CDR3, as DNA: TGTGCCAGCTGGGGTAGCGGAATTGGGGCCGGGGAGCTGTTTTTT. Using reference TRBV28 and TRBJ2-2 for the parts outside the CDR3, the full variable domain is DVKVTQSSRYLVKRTGEKVFLECVQDMDHENMFWYRQDPGLGLRLIYFSYDVKMKEKGDIPEGYSVSREKKERFSLILESASTNQTSMYLCASWGSGIGAGELFFGEGSRLTVL.

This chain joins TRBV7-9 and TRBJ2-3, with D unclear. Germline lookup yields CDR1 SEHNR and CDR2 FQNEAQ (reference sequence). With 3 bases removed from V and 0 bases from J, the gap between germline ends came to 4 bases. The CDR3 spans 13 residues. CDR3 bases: TGTGCCAGCAGCTTTCTGAGCACAGATACGCAGTATTTT. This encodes CASSFLSTDTQYF.

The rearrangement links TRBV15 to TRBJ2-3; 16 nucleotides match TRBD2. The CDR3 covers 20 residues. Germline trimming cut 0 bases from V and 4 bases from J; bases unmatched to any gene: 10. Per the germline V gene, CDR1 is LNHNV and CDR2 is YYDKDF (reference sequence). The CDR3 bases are TGTGCCACCAGCAGAGAAACCGGGACTAGCGGGAGGGCCGGGGCAGATACGCAGTATTTT. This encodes CATSRETGTSGRAGADTQYF.

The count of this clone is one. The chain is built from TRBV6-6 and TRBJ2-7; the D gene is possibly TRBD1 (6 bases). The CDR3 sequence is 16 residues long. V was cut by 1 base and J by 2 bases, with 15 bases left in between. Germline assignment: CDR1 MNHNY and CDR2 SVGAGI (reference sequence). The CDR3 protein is CASSYYGQTLTYEQYF. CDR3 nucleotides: TGTGCCAGCAGTTACTACGGACAGACCTTGACCTACGAGCAGTACTTC.

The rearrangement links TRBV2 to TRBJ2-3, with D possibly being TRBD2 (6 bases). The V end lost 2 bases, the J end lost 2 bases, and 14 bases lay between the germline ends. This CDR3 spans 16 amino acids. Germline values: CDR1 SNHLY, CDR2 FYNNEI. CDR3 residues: CASSEWGDGFTDTQYF. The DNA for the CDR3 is TGTGCCAGCAGTGAATGGGGGGACGGCTTCACAGATACGCAGTATTTT.

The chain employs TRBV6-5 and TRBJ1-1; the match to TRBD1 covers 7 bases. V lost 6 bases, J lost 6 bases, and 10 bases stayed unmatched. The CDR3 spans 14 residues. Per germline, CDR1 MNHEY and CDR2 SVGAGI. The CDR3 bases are TGTGCCAGCAGACCCTGGGACAGCCAGTCTGAAGCTTTCTTT. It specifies CASRPWDSQSEAFF.

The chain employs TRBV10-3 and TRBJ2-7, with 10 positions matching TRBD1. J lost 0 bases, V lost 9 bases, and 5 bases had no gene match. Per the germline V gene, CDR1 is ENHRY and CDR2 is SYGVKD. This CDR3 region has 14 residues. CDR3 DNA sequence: TGTGCCATGGGGACAGGGGATAACTCCTACGAGCAGTACTTC. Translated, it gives CAMGTGDNSYEQYF.

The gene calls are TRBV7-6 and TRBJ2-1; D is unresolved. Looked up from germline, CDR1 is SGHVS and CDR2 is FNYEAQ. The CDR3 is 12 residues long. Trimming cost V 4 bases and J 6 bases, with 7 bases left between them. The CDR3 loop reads CASSSPINEQFF. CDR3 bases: TGTGCCAGCAGCTCTCCTATCAATGAGCAGTTCTTC.

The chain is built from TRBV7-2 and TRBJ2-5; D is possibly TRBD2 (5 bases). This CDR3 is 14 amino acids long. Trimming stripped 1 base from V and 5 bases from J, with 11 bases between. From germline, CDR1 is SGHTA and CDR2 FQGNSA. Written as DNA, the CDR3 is TGTGCCAGCAGCTTAGTATCCGGGGAGGAGACCCAGTACTTC. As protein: CASSLVSGEETQYF.

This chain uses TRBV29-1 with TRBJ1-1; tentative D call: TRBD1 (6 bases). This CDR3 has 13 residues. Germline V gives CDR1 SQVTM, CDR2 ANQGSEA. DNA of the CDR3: TGCACCGCCCGGGGGGCGGTGAACACTGAAGCTTTCTTT. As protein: CTARGAVNTEAFF.

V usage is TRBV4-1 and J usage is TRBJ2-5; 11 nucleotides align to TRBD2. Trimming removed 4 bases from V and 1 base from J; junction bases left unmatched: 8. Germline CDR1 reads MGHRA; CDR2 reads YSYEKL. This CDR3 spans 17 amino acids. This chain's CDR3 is CASSRTGTSGRQETQYF. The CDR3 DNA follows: TGCGCCAGCAGCCGGACCGGGACTAGCGGCCGCCAAGAGACCCAGTACTTC.

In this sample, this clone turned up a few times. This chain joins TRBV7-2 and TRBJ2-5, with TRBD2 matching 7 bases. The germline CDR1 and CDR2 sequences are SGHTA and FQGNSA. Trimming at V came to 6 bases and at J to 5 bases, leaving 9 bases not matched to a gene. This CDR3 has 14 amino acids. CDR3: CASRPVTSEETQYF. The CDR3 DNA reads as TGTGCCAGCAGGCCGGTTACTAGCGAGGAGACCCAGTACTTC.

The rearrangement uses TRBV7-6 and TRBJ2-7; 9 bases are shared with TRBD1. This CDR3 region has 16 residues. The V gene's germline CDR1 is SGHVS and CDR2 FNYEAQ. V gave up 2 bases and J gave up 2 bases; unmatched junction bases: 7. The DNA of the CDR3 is TGTGCCAGCAGCTTAAAGAGGACAGGGGCTACCTACGAGCAGTACTTC. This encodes CASSLKRTGATYEQYF.